This T cell receptor beta chain was captured by sequencing in a study of T cells after posttransplantation cyclophosphamide (dated by TCRdb to 2015 to 2016). Context from the whole study: The study tracked T cell repertoire reconstitution by TRB sequencing after myeloablative bone marrow transplantation using posttransplantation cyclophosphamide as GVHD prophylaxis. In 3 patients, TRB sequencing was also performed on up to roughly 3 more blood samples taken 2 to 5.2 years after transplant, and in 4 patients, pretransplant blood was also TRB-sequenced. Samples from around 37 PTCy-treated patients, along with samples from 16 of their related bone marrow donors, underwent antigen receptor sequencing. TRB sequencing was performed on blood from all 34 PTCy patients with 1-year posttransplant specimens. Public TRB sequences were searched against a database of over 3,000 sequences associated with responses to pathogens, tumor antigens, self-antigens and alloantigens. Because TRA and TRB clonality were tightly correlated in 9 or 10 samples, subsequent TCR analyses were focused on TRB only. Study-wide conclusions, independent of this receptor: The TRB repertoires of T cells infiltrating skin or the GI tract showed only limited overlap with the TRB repertoires found in blood. At 1-2 months, donor-recipient similarity was low but rose over the first year, and the later blood repertoires were often dominated by donor CD8+ memory clones. Across 40 to 55 patients, TRB clonality was highly associated with recipient CMV seropositivity and CMV reactivation, and diversity in PTCy patients was similar to diversity in CNI/methotrexate controls.

This clone was observed many times. Its antigen is unknown. No qualities accompany the bases; no much larger clone lies one base away. The germline V gene encodes CDR1 SGHAT and CDR2 FQNNGV. Its CDR3 holds 15 amino acids, cysteine through phenylalanine. Just the 45-base CDR3 DNA is kept, in frame starting at base 1. Trimming leaves V shorter by 5 bases and J shorter by 2 bases, with the junction holding 9 bases beyond the gene matches. Related bone marrow donors provided peripheral blood samples on the day of marrow donation. Mononuclear cells from peripheral blood and bone marrow were separated by Ficoll-Hypaque density centrifugation and then cryopreserved. Genomic DNA was used for TRB sequencing, which was performed with the immunoSEQ assay at survey resolution or with the hsTCRB kit. On the authors' methods: The immunoSEQ software handled the initial read processing, while the LymphoSeq R package was used for the repertoire analyses. Clonality was calculated as 1 minus normalized Shannon entropy, and the Gini coefficient was also calculated for each TRB dataset. To infer phenotypes in unsorted samples, TRB sequences from sorted subsets of the recipient or donor were mapped onto unsorted samples from the same recipient. The immuneACCESS repertoire file appears here via TCRdb, limited to in-frame rearrangements. These files lack a portion of the clones; in checked studies, under half of the deficit traces to unresolved V genes, and the cause of the others is not known. D and trimming were read from the DNA, whereas the V and J calls and clone size are those reported in that table. The table gives some 40,000 clones for this sample, with none occurring only once. About 2.5% of the sample belongs to the ten largest clones.

The sequenced sample was PBMCs. The rearranged segments are TRBV11-2 and TRBJ2-7; the junction holds 7 bases that match TRBD1. The source of this sequence is a man over 45 in good health, CMV-negative, and a related stem cell transplant donor. The bases are TGTGCCAGCAGCCTGGGGACAGATATCACCTACGAGCAGTACTTC. Translated, this gives CASSLGTDITYEQYF.